The 32 T cell receptor beta chains below come from one sample, sequenced in a study of blood T cell repertoires in COVID-19. The method was immunoSEQ multiplex PCR; TCRdb's version includes in-frame clones alone and lacks a portion of them. The sample consists of under 250,000 clones, over 80% of them appearing once. The material sequenced was peripheral blood. The receptors stem from a man aged 25 to 45 with COVID-19, enrolled during active disease.

As to this clone: The junction does not match germline at one end; this may be a read error. The J gene is TRBJ2-7, the V gene TRBV3-1 (or the pseudogene TRBV3-2); D remains ambiguous. CDR1 is LGHDT, CDR2 YNNKEL, per germline (reference sequence). The CDR3 spans 13 residues. This chain's CDR3 is CASTQRPLAALEF. The CDR3 region has the DNA TGTGCCAGCACCCAAAGACCTTTGGCGGCCTTGGAGTTC.

J is TRBJ2-1 and V is TRBV7-2; D may be TRBD2 (6 bases). CDR3 size: 16 residues. Germline CDR1 reads SGHTA; CDR2 reads FQGNSA. Trimming took off 2 bases at V and 5 bases at J, with 16 bases between the two ends. CDR3 sequence reads: CASSLRGRDLDNEQFF. In DNA form, the CDR3 reads TGTGCCAGCAGCTTAAGGGGTCGGGACTTGGACAATGAGCAGTTCTTC.

The chain links TRBV19 to TRBJ2-6, with D uncertain. The CDR3 runs 15 residues. V was shortened by 3 bases and J by 8 bases, with 14 bases between the two germline ends. Germline V gives CDR1 LNHDA, CDR2 SQIVND (reference sequence). The CDR3 DNA is TGTGCCAGTAGTATGGGCTTGGCCTTTCCCAACGTCCTGACTTTC. Amino acids: CASSMGLAFPNVLTF.

This chain links TRBV28 with TRBJ1-6; TRBD1 matches at 9 bases. V shed 3 bases and J 8 bases; nucleotides not matched to a gene: 5. The CDR3 consists of 15 residues. Germline CDR1 is MDHEN and CDR2 is SYDVKM. The CDR3 DNA sequence: TGTGCCAGCAGTTTTCCGGGACAGGGTTATTCACCCCTCCACTTT. Protein: CASSFPGQGYSPLHF.

The rearrangement uses TRBV7-2 and TRBJ2-7, with TRBD1 matching 7 bases. CDR1 is SGHTA and CDR2 is FQGNSA in the germline V gene. The CDR3 has 15 amino acids. V was pared by 0 bases and J by 3 bases, with 5 bases of the junction left unmatched. CDR3 nucleotides: TGTGCCAGCAGCTTAGCCTCGACAGGGAACTACGAGCAGTACTTC. Translating gives CASSLASTGNYEQYF.

This rearrangement joins TRBV25-1 to TRBJ1-2; the match to TRBD1 covers 8 bases. The V segment lost 1 base and the J segment 8 bases; nucleotides outside the gene matches: 9. The CDR3 is made up of 15 amino acids. The V gene's germline CDR1 is MGHDK and CDR2 SYGVNS. In nucleotides, the CDR3 is TGTGCCAGCAGTGAATGGAGTGACAGGGGTGAGGGCTACACCTTC. It codes for CASSEWSDRGEGYTF.

This clone was detected once. This chain uses TRBV29-1 with TRBJ1-2; tentative D call: TRBD1 (5 bases). In germline, CDR1 is SQVTM, CDR2 ANQGSEA. Between the trimmed V and J ends, which lost 6 bases and 4 bases, there was a span of 12 bases. The CDR3 has 12 amino acids. In DNA, the CDR3 is TGCAGCGTGGCTCAGGGAAGCTATGGCTACACCTTC. The encoded protein is CSVAQGSYGYTF.

The chain combines TRBV6-2 or TRBV6-3 with TRBJ2-7, with D maybe TRBD1 (6 bases). The CDR3 length is 14 residues. Looked up from germline, CDR1 is MNHEY and CDR2 is SVGEGT. V was cut by 4 bases and J by 4 bases, with 14 bases left in between. The CDR3, as DNA: TGTGCCAGCAGTTCGGAGAGCAGGGGTTACGAGCAGTACTTC. Its translation: CASSSESRGYEQYF.

The chain links TRBV7-2 to TRBJ2-1, with 10 bases matching TRBD1. Losses at the gene ends were 5 bases for V and 8 bases for J; bases not matched to a gene: 6. The CDR3 runs to 14 residues. CDR1 is SGHTA, CDR2 FQGNSA, per germline. CDR3 nucleotide sequence: TGTGCCAGCAGCCTTAGGACAGGGGGGGATGAGCAGTTCTTC. Protein product: CASSLRTGGDEQFF.

This chain uses TRBV20-1 with TRBJ2-7, with 8 bases that match TRBD1. Germline V gene sequence: CDR1 DFQATT, CDR2 SNEGSKA (reference sequence). After removal of 3 bases from V and 2 bases from J, the junction contained 3 bases not matched to a gene. This CDR3 is built from 13 residues. In nucleotides, the CDR3 is TGCAGTGCTAGTGGGACAGGCGCCTACGAGCAGTACTTC. Translated, it gives CSASGTGAYEQYF.

The J gene is TRBJ2-2, the V gene TRBV2, with D tentatively TRBD1 (5 bases). The CDR3 sequence is 15 residues long. The germline V gene has CDR1 SNHLY and CDR2 FYNNEI. The V end lost 6 bases, the J end lost 0 bases, and 11 bases lay between the germline ends. The CDR3 reads CASSADSANTGELFF. The CDR3 DNA follows: TGTGCCAGCAGCGCTGACAGCGCGAACACCGGGGAGCTGTTTTTT.

The V and J genes are TRBV27 and TRBJ1-6; 7 bases align to TRBD1. V lost 5 bases and J lost 9; bases outside the gene matches: 7. This CDR3 has 14 residues. Germline loops: CDR1 MNHEY, CDR2 SMNVEV (reference sequence). CDR3 amino acids: CASSPDRVVSPLHF. The CDR3 nucleotides are TGTGCCAGCAGTCCCGACAGGGTTGTTTCACCCCTCCACTTT.

There are a few counts of this clone. The genes are TRBV27 and TRBJ2-2, with D unclear. Germline assignment: CDR1 MNHEY and CDR2 SMNVEV (reference sequence). Trimming took off 1 base at V and 6 bases at J, with 6 bases between the two ends. The CDR3 is made up of 13 amino acids. CDR3 DNA sequence: TGTGCCAGCAGTTTATTCCTAGCCGGGGAGCTGTTTTTT. This sequence encodes CASSLFLAGELFF.

This clone was counted between two and nine times. This chain links TRBV19 with TRBJ1-3; D is unclear. The CDR3 contains 14 residues. CDR1 LNHDA and CDR2 SQIVND come from the germline V gene (reference sequence). V was shortened by 7 bases and J by 0 bases, with 10 bases between the two germline ends. The CDR3 DNA is TGTGCCAGTACGGAGGTCCTCTCTGGAAACACCATATATTTT. This translates into CASTEVLSGNTIYF.

This clone has a single count. This sequence joins TRBV11-2 and TRBJ2-7, with a possible D match to TRBD2 (5 bases). Germline CDR1 and CDR2: SGHAT and FQNNGV. This CDR3 is 15 amino acids long. With 1 base removed from V and 4 bases from J, the gap between germline ends came to 14 bases. The CDR3 loop reads CASSLVQIGVYEQYF. CDR3 bases: TGTGCCAGCAGCTTAGTTCAGATCGGGGTTTACGAGCAGTACTTC.

This sequence joins TRBV7-9 and TRBJ2-5; 7 bases line up with TRBD2. This CDR3 contains 14 residues. Trimming at V came to 5 bases and at J to 3 bases, leaving 6 bases not matched to a gene. Per germline, CDR1 SEHNR and CDR2 FQNEAQ (reference sequence). As DNA, the CDR3 is TGTGCCAGCAGCCCGGTCGGGGGGAAAGAGACCCAGTACTTC. It translates to CASSPVGGKETQYF.

J is TRBJ2-1 and V is TRBV7-2; TRBD1 matches at 8 bases. The CDR3 is 16 amino acids. J gave up 7 bases and V 1 base, and 9 bases lay outside the gene matches. Germline V gene data show CDR1 as SGHTA and CDR2 as FQGNSA. The CDR3 nucleotides are TGTGCCAGCAGCTTAGTGAGTCAGGGGGCAAGGAATGAGCAGTTCTTC. It is translated as CASSLVSQGARNEQFF.

V and J are TRBV30 and TRBJ2-2, with 10 bases aligning to TRBD1. Germline loops: CDR1 GTSNPN, CDR2 SVGIG (reference sequence). This CDR3 spans 15 amino acids. Trimming at V came to 3 bases and at J to 0 bases, leaving 1 base not matched to a gene. CDR3 loop: CAWRGQGPNTGELFF. The CDR3 DNA reads as TGTGCCTGGAGGGGACAGGGGCCGAACACCGGGGAGCTGTTTTTT.

The V gene is TRBV2, the J gene TRBJ1-6; perhaps TRBD1 as D (5 bases). The germline V gene has CDR1 SNHLY and CDR2 FYNNEI. The CDR3 loop spans 18 amino acids. V was trimmed by 2 bases and J by 4 bases, leaving 18 bases between them. This chain's CDR3 is CASSEQGIAPQYNSPLHF. The DNA of the CDR3 is TGTGCCAGCAGTGAACAGGGAATTGCGCCCCAATATAATTCACCCCTCCACTTT.

This chain links TRBV19 with TRBJ2-1, with 7 bases matching TRBD2. The length of the CDR3 is 16 residues. V trimming: 5 bases; J trimming: 4 bases; junction bases outside the gene matches: 11. The germline CDR1 and CDR2 sequences are LNHDA and SQIVND (reference sequence). The CDR3 DNA sequence: TGTGCCAGTAGTGCTATAGCGGGTACAATATACAATGAGCAGTTCTTC. Translating gives CASSAIAGTIYNEQFF.

The CDR3 DNA reads as TGTGCCAGCAGCACCCGGACTAGCGGGGGAACAGATACGCAGTATTTT. Protein product: CASSTRTSGGTDTQYF. The chain recombines TRBV7-2 with TRBJ2-3, with 13 nucleotides matching TRBD2. Germline V lookup: CDR1 SGHTA, CDR2 FQGNSA. This CDR3 is built from 16 residues. The trim removed 5 bases at V and 3 bases at J, leaving 5 bases unmatched. The full variable domain, rest sourced from reference TRBV7-2 and TRBJ2-3, is GAGVSQSPSNKVTEKGKDVELRCDPISGHTALYWYRQSLGQGLEFLIYFQGNSAPDKSGLPSDRFSAERTGGSVSTLTIQRTQQEDSAVYLCASSTRTSGGTDTQYFGPGTRLTVL.

This chain connects TRBV6-2 or TRBV6-3 to TRBJ2-7; 14 bases align to TRBD2. The CDR3 extends over 15 amino acids. V lost 5 bases and J lost 4; bases outside the gene matches: 4. CDR1 and CDR2 (germline): MNHEY, SVGEGT. In DNA, the CDR3 is TGTGCCAGCAGTGGCAGACTAGCGGGAGGGTACGAGCAGTACTTC. Translating gives CASSGRLAGGYEQYF.

This chain uses TRBV9 with TRBJ2-7; D is perhaps TRBD1 (5 bases). The CDR3 runs 15 residues. With 4 bases removed from V and 1 base from J, the gap between germline ends came to 15 bases. The germline V gene encodes CDR1 SGDLS and CDR2 YYNGEE. The CDR3 DNA reads as TGTGCCAGCAGCCCCCGCCAGGGTGTTTCCTACGAGCAGTACTTC. Encoded protein: CASSPRQGVSYEQYF.

The CDR3 sequence: CASSPFFHSSYEQYF. In DNA form, the CDR3 reads TGTGCCAGCAGCCCGTTTTTTCACAGCTCCTACGAGCAGTACTTC. The chain uses TRBV6-5 and TRBJ2-7; D not resolved. CDR1 and CDR2 (germline): MNHEY, SVGAGI. The CDR3 sequence is 15 residues long. V gave up 6 bases and J gave up 0 bases, with 15 bases separating them.

The chain joins TRBV7-9 to TRBJ2-7, with D perhaps matching TRBD1 (7 bases). Trimming pared 1 base from V and 9 bases from J, leaving 13 bases between. Germline assignment: CDR1 SEHNR and CDR2 FQNEAQ (reference sequence). CDR3 length equals 13 residues. The CDR3 nucleotides are TGTGCCAGCAGCTTAGGGGGGGACAGCGGGCAGTACTTC. Translated, it gives CASSLGGDSGQYF.

The chain couples TRBV5-1 to TRBJ1-1, with 9 nucleotides matching TRBD1. This CDR3 comprises 15 residues. Trimming took 4 bases from V and 2 from J; bases not matched to a gene: 6. The germline gives CDR1 SGHRS, CDR2 YFSETQ. The DNA for the CDR3 is TGCGCCAGCAGCCCTAGGGACAGGGACAACACTGAAGCTTTCTTT. Its protein product is CASSPRDRDNTEAFF.

V is TRBV19 and J is TRBJ2-3; 9 bases are shared with TRBD1. The J segment lost 6 bases and the V segment lost 5 bases, leaving 6 bases of the junction unmatched. Germline assignment: CDR1 LNHDA and CDR2 SQIVND (reference sequence). CDR3 length: 14 residues. The CDR3 protein is CASSLGQGGDTQYF. In DNA form, the CDR3 reads TGTGCCAGTAGTTTGGGACAGGGCGGGGATACGCAGTATTTT.

The CDR3 reads CASSRGNEQYF. The CDR3, as DNA: TGTGCCAGCTCCCGAGGGAACGAGCAGTACTTC. The chain recombines TRBV27 with TRBJ2-7, with a possible D match to TRBD2 (5 bases). V lost 8 bases, J lost 5 bases, and 10 bases lay in between. CDR3 length: 11 residues. Germline CDR1 is MNHEY and CDR2 is SMNVEV (reference sequence).

The genes are TRBV18 and TRBJ1-5; D possibly corresponds to TRBD1 (5 bases). The CDR3 sequence is 15 residues long. Germline CDR1 KGHSH, CDR2 LQKENI. Deletions cut 2 bases from V and 2 bases from J, with 10 bases between. CDR3 loop: CASSPAGSGNQPQHF. DNA for the CDR3: TGTGCCAGCTCACCAGCAGGGTCCGGCAATCAGCCCCAGCATTTT.

The chain uses TRBV2 and TRBJ1-2, with TRBD1 identical over 7 bases. V trimming: 9 bases; J trimming: 0 bases; junction bases outside the gene matches: 7. Germline assignment: CDR1 SNHLY and CDR2 FYNNEI. This CDR3 spans 14 amino acids. The CDR3 coding sequence is TGTGCCAGTACGAAGGGGGCCGCTAACTATGGCTACACCTTC. Translated: CASTKGAANYGYTF.

This clone was recorded once. The chain combines TRBV7-9 with TRBJ2-2, with 8 bases that match TRBD1. CDR3 length: 15 amino acids. CDR1 is SEHNR, CDR2 FQNEAQ, per germline (reference sequence). V lost 3 bases, J lost 4 bases, and 4 bases stayed unmatched. DNA for the CDR3: TGTGCCAGCAGCTTGGGGACAGGCACCACCGGGGAGCTGTTTTTT. Its translation is CASSLGTGTTGELFF.

The chain uses TRBV15 and TRBJ1-1; tentative D call: TRBD1 (6 bases). The CDR3 has 14 amino acids. V lost 3 bases and J lost 1, with 9 bases in between. From germline, CDR1 is LNHNV and CDR2 YYDKDF (reference sequence). CDR3 sequence: CATSRPRGNTEAFF. The CDR3 bases are TGTGCCACCAGCAGGCCCAGGGGGAACACTGAAGCTTTCTTT.